Each of the 10 T cell receptor beta chains below was sequenced from the same sample in a study of CD8+CD57+ T cells in acquired aplastic anemia. The template for TCR beta VDJ and CDR3 sequence profiling was genomic DNA. TCRdb redid the calling of the reads with MiXCR, one entry per CDR3 protein. Of hundreds of thousands of distinct CDR3 sequences listed, about two thirds were seen once; the top ten hold 4%. The sequenced sample consisted of sorted CD4+, CD8+, or CD8+CD57+ T cells (not recorded which) from PBMCs. Receptors were obtained from a human donor in good health, serving as a control.

Here the CDR3 DNA reads TGTGCCAGCAGCTTGGACCTCAGCAGTGCTAGCGGGGCGTCGACGTCGATTGAAGCTTTCTTT. Its translation: CASSLDLSSASGASTSIEAFF. This chain uses TRBV5-4 with TRBJ1-1, with D tentatively TRBD1 (5 bases). Germline CDR1 reads SGHNT; CDR2 reads YYREEE (reference sequence). V dropped 0 bases and J dropped 7 bases, with 34 bases sitting between them. CDR3 length: 21 residues.

In the case of this clonotype: One base away lies a much larger clone, so this may be a sequencing read error. J is TRBJ1-2 and V is TRBV6-5, with 12 bases that match TRBD1. This CDR3 is 18 amino acids long. Trimming removed 5 bases from V and 8 bases from J; junction bases left unmatched: 18. Per germline, CDR1 MNHEY and CDR2 SVGAGI. This CDR3 reads CASSLVGTGGPAFLGYTF. CDR3 bases: TGTGCCAGCAGTCTAGTCGGGACAGGGGGCCCTGCGTTTCTGGGCTACACCTTC.

This clonotype was seen only once. This chain joins TRBV29-1 and TRBJ1-5, with D perhaps matching TRBD1 (6 bases). The CDR3 has 13 amino acids. V lost 0 bases to trimming and J lost 7 bases, with 10 bases between them. Germline CDR1 is SQVTM and CDR2 is ANQGSEA. The DNA of the CDR3 is TGCAGCGTTGAAGAACAGGGAGAACAGCCCCAGCATTTT. This gives the protein CSVEEQGEQPQHF.

The CDR3 DNA sequence: TGTGCCAGCAGCGAAGAAGAGGCGAGTTGCAACACCAAGTACTTC. It is translated as CASSEEEASCNTKYF. This chain joins TRBV9 and TRBJ2-7; D is undetermined. The CDR3 length is 15 residues. Germline-derived CDR1 and CDR2 are SGDLS and YYNGEE. Trimming stripped 3 bases from V and 11 bases from J, with 24 bases between.

The CDR3: CASSLVRGDLPQHF. The CDR3 region has the DNA TGTGCCAGCAGCTTGGTGCGGGGGGACCTGCCGCAGCATTTT. The chain combines TRBV7-2 with TRBJ1-5, with D perhaps TRBD1 (5 bases). Germline CDR1 is SGHTA and CDR2 is FQGNSA. CDR3 length equals 14 residues. The V end lost 3 bases, the J end lost 13 bases, and 19 bases lay between the germline ends.

A note on this clonotype: Because the CDR3 is missing its conserved closing phenylalanine or tryptophan, this is likely a read error. This chain joins TRBV7-9 and TRBJ1-2; possible D gene TRBD1, 6 bases. V lost 5 bases and J lost 5, with 12 bases in between. This CDR3 has 13 amino acids. Germline V CDR1 and CDR2: SEHNR, FQNEAQ (reference sequence). In DNA, the CDR3 is TGTGCCAGCAGCCATCCGGGACATTATGGCTACACCTAC. It codes for CASSHPGHYGYTY.

V gene TRBV7-3 combines with J gene TRBJ1-2, with D hard to call. The CDR3 is 14 amino acids. Trimming removed 5 bases at V and 8 bases at J, with 18 bases between. CDR1 and CDR2 from the germline V gene are SGHTA and FQGTGA. The CDR3 here is CASSALRATGGYTF. Here the CDR3 DNA reads TGTGCCAGCAGCGCCCTGAGGGCCACTGGAGGCTACACCTTC. Full variable domain (missing parts from reference TRBV7-3 and TRBJ1-2): GAGVSQTPSNKVTEKGKYVELRCDPISGHTALYWYRQSLGQGPEFLIYFQGTGAADDSGLPNDRFFAVRPEGSVSTLKIQRTERGDSAVYLCASSALRATGGYTFGSGTRLTVV.

This chain links TRBV5-1 with TRBJ2-7; 8 bases align to TRBD1. V trimming: 4 bases; J trimming: 5 bases; junction bases outside the gene matches: 8. The CDR3 length is 14 residues. Germline-derived CDR1 and CDR2 are SGHRS and YFSETQ. The CDR3 loop reads CASSPRTGSNEQYF. CDR3 sequence (DNA): TGCGCCAGCAGCCCCAGGACAGGGAGCAACGAGCAGTACTTC.

This clonotype appeared many times. In DNA form, the CDR3 reads TGTGCCAGCAGAGACGTCACAGGGGACTACGAGCAGTACTTC. Protein: CASRDVTGDYEQYF. The rearrangement links TRBV25-1 to TRBJ2-7; 7 positions agree with TRBD1. CDR1 is MGHDK, CDR2 SYGVNS, per germline. The junction had 8 bases not matched to a gene; V was cut back by 6 bases and J by 3 bases. The CDR3 covers 14 residues.

This clonotype has a handful of counts. The gene calls are TRBV7-9 and TRBJ2-1; 11 bases are shared with TRBD2. After removal of 4 bases from V and 0 bases from J, the junction contained 8 bases not matched to a gene. The V gene's germline CDR1 is SEHNR and CDR2 FQNEAQ (reference sequence). The CDR3 is 18 amino acids. CDR3 coding DNA: TGTGCCAGCAGCTCAGGGACTAGCGGTAAATCCTCCTACAATGAGCAGTTCTTC. Amino acid sequence: CASSSGTSGKSSYNEQFF.